These 10 T cell receptor beta chains were sequenced from one sample in a study of TIL therapy for anti-PD-1-resistant metastatic lung cancer. Indicated time point: pre-treatment sample, taken before nivolumab and TIL therapy. The libraries were made with immunoSEQ v3. Sequenced by immunoSEQ multiplex PCR; TCRdb stores in-frame clones only, minus some. This sample has approximately 45,000 clones, with around 80% found just once. Sequencing was performed on blood, taken at baseline. The receptors stem from a man in his 70s with non-small cell lung cancer.

This clone was recorded only once. The rearrangement links TRBV4-2 to TRBJ2-1; D perhaps matches TRBD1 (6 bases). Trimming stripped 1 base from V and 10 bases from J, with 8 bases between. The CDR3 spans 12 residues. Looked up from germline, CDR1 is LGHNA and CDR2 is YNFKEQ. The CDR3 here is CASSQVDREQFF. The CDR3 DNA reads TGTGCCAGCAGCCAAGTAGACAGGGAGCAGTTCTTC.

This chain connects TRBV7-9 to TRBJ2-1; the match to TRBD2 covers 8 bases. This CDR3 spans 15 amino acids. Germline V lookup: CDR1 SEHNR, CDR2 FQNEAQ (reference sequence). V dropped 1 base and J dropped 4; count of bases not matched to a gene: 3. CDR3 residues: CASSLDSGDYNEQFF. The DNA of the CDR3 is TGTGCCAGCAGCTTAGATAGCGGGGATTACAATGAGCAGTTCTTC.

This clone was seen just once. The genes are TRBV19 and TRBJ2-7; D might be TRBD2 (5 bases). This CDR3 is 14 amino acids long. Looked up from germline, CDR1 is LNHDA and CDR2 is SQIVND (reference sequence). V dropped 4 bases and J dropped 2 bases, with 12 bases sitting between them. CDR3 nucleotides: TGTGCCAGTAGTACGCGGACTGTTCCCTACGAGCAGTACTTC. This sequence encodes CASSTRTVPYEQYF.

This chain joins TRBV6-5 and TRBJ1-5; 7 bases are a match to TRBD1. CDR3 length: 14 amino acids. The germline gives CDR1 MNHEY, CDR2 SVGAGI. V trimming: 6 bases; J trimming: 5 bases; junction bases outside the gene matches: 7. CDR3 protein: CASSRQGLDQPQHF. The CDR3 nucleotides read TGTGCCAGCAGCCGACAGGGTTTGGATCAGCCCCAGCATTTT.

This clone was recorded only once. This chain connects TRBV5-1 to TRBJ1-1; unclear D gene. V lost 0 bases and J 0 bases, leaving 6 bases between the germline ends. From germline, CDR1 is SGHRS and CDR2 YFSETQ. The length of the CDR3 is 14 residues. In DNA, the CDR3 is TGCGCCAGCAGCTTGGAGCGGATGAACACTGAAGCTTTCTTT. Translation: CASSLERMNTEAFF. Full variable domain (outside the CDR3, taken from reference TRBV5-1 and TRBJ1-1): KAGVTQTPRYLIKTRGQQVTLSCSPISGHRSVSWYQQTPGQGLQFLFEYFSETQRNKGNFPGRFSGRQFSNSRSEMNVSTLELGDSALYLCASSLERMNTEAFFGQGTRLTVV.

This rearrangement joins TRBV30 to TRBJ2-3; no clear D gene. The CDR3 is made up of 15 amino acids. V lost 4 bases, J lost 2 bases, and 16 bases lay in between. CDR1 and CDR2 (germline): GTSNPN, SVGIG (reference sequence). The CDR3 DNA follows: TGTGCCTGGAATATAGGGCGCCAGACCACAGATACGCAGTATTTT. Amino acid sequence: CAWNIGRQTTDTQYF.

This clone was counted a few times. The V call is TRBV28, the J call TRBJ1-1, with 8 bases that match TRBD1. CDR3 length: 14 amino acids. V lost 5 bases, J lost 4 bases, and 6 bases stayed unmatched. Germline V gene sequence: CDR1 MDHEN, CDR2 SYDVKM. CDR3 bases: TGTGCCAGCAGTGGACAGGGCCCCGGCACTGAAGCTTTCTTT. It specifies CASSGQGPGTEAFF. The whole variable domain, filled in from reference TRBV28 and TRBJ1-1, reads DVKVTQSSRYLVKRTGEKVFLECVQDMDHENMFWYRQDPGLGLRLIYFSYDVKMKEKGDIPEGYSVSREKKERFSLILESASTNQTSMYLCASSGQGPGTEAFFGQGTRLTVV.

The V call is TRBV27, the J call TRBJ2-1, with D perhaps TRBD2 (6 bases). This CDR3 region has 13 residues. V gave up 6 bases and J gave up 10 bases, with 16 bases separating them. Germline V gene sequence: CDR1 MNHEY, CDR2 SMNVEV (reference sequence). In DNA, the CDR3 is TGTGCCAGCAGGTGGGATAGCCGGGGGGAGCAGTTCTTC. It translates to CASRWDSRGEQFF.

V and J are TRBV19 and TRBJ2-5; 7 bases match TRBD2. Trimming cost V 5 bases and J 5 bases; bases outside gene matches: 14. The CDR3 is made up of 16 amino acids. Looked up from germline, CDR1 is LNHDA and CDR2 is SQIVND (reference sequence). The CDR3 nucleotides read TGTGCCAGTAGTCCATATGCGGGGAGGGGAGCGGAGACCCAGTACTTC. It is translated as CASSPYAGRGAETQYF.

The CDR3 DNA reads as TGTGCCAGCAGCTTAGGCGGGGGGTATGGCACAGATACGCAGTATTTT. Translation gives CASSLGGGYGTDTQYF. The V call is TRBV7-2, the J call TRBJ2-3; 8 positions agree with TRBD2. Trimming at V came to 1 base and at J to 1 base, leaving 4 bases not matched to a gene. The V gene's germline CDR1 is SGHTA and CDR2 FQGNSA. The CDR3 runs 16 residues. Drawing the rest from reference TRBV7-2 and TRBJ2-3, the complete variable domain is GAGVSQSPSNKVTEKGKDVELRCDPISGHTALYWYRQSLGQGLEFLIYFQGNSAPDKSGLPSDRFSAERTGGSVSTLTIQRTQQEDSAVYLCASSLGGGYGTDTQYFGPGTRLTVL.